The clone carrying this TCR beta chain was seen only a few times. The protocol was immunoSEQ multiplex PCR, while the TCRdb copy is restricted to in-frame clones and leaves out a portion. This sample has around 7,000 clones, with more than 60% found just once. The data were obtained in a study of graft-versus-host responses after intestinal transplantation. In the study overall: Anti-thymocyte globulin induction preceded approximately three years of tacrolimus and steroid maintenance in all recipients.

From the graft tissue, intraepithelial and lamina propria lymphocytes were released through processing. V trimming: 3 bases; J trimming: 4 bases; junction bases outside the gene matches: 3. The CDR3 loop spans 14 amino acids. The V gene's germline CDR1 is MRHNA and CDR2 SNTAGT. This clonotype was sampled from a human patient who received an intestinal transplant, so some T cells may come from the graft donor. The specimen was ileum tissue, collected around 50 days after transplant. The V and J genes are TRBV6-4 and TRBJ2-3; 8 bases align to TRBD1. The CDR3, as DNA: TGTGCCAGCAGTGAGGCAGGGGGCGCAGATACGCAGTATTTT. Amino acid sequence: CASSEAGGADTQYF.